Below, 27 T cell receptor beta chains from the same sample are listed, as sequenced in a study of blood T cell repertoires in COVID-19. Libraries were prepared by immunoSEQ multiplex PCR; TCRdb keeps only in-frame clonotypes and omits some of them. The sample lists around 300,000 clones; around 85% were seen once. Sample: PBMCs or T cells enriched from blood (not recorded which). The receptors here all came from a woman between 40 and 55 years old who had recovered from COVID-19.

DNA of the CDR3: TGTGCCAGCAGCTTGTGGCTAGCGGGAGGGTATGAGCAGTACTTC. This translates into CASSLWLAGGYEQYF. The chain employs TRBV5-5 and TRBJ2-7, with 12 bases fitting TRBD2. This CDR3 comprises 15 residues. The J segment lost 7 bases and the V segment lost 1 base, leaving 6 bases of the junction unmatched. CDR1 SGHKS and CDR2 YYEKEE come from the germline V gene (reference sequence).

Regarding this clone: Other DNA sequences in this sample translate to the same CDR3. The chain uses TRBV18 and TRBJ2-5; D possibly corresponds to TRBD1 (6 bases). The CDR3 is 14 amino acids. CDR1 is KGHSH and CDR2 is LQKENI in the germline V gene. Trimming cost V 0 bases and J 2 bases, with 7 bases left between them. The CDR3 here is CASSPPRGQETQYF. The CDR3, as DNA: TGTGCCAGCTCACCACCAAGGGGGCAAGAGACCCAGTACTTC.

The V and J genes are TRBV21-1 and TRBJ2-1; the table assigns TRBD1, which was not confirmed against the DNA. TRBV21-1 is noted as a pseudogene. The CDR3 contains 15 residues. The CDR3 DNA reads TGTGCCAGCAGCCCGGACAGGGTGTCCTACAATGAGCAGTTCTTC. As protein: CASSPDRVSYNEQFF.

This chain uses TRBV7-2 with TRBJ2-1; no definite D call. CDR1 and CDR2 from the germline V gene are SGHTA and FQGNSA. This CDR3 has 14 amino acids. Between the trimmed V and J ends, which lost 5 bases and 8 bases, there was a span of 16 bases. The CDR3 DNA reads TGTGCCAGCAGCCCGCCTTGGGCGTCGGATGAGCAGTTCTTC. Protein sequence: CASSPPWASDEQFF.

This clone was seen only once. The chain carries TRBV28 and TRBJ1-1; tentative D call: TRBD1 (5 bases). Trimming took 6 bases from V and 1 from J, leaving 9 bases between them. The CDR3 totals 13 residues. Germline CDR1 MDHEN, CDR2 SYDVKM. The CDR3 nucleotides are TGTGCCAGCAGGCGACAGACGAACACTGAAGCTTTCTTT. Translation gives CASRRQTNTEAFF.

This chain links TRBV3-1 (or the pseudogene TRBV3-2) with TRBJ1-2, with 9 bases that match TRBD1. Losses at the gene ends were 3 bases for V and 0 bases for J; bases not matched to a gene: 2. The germline gives CDR1 LGHDT, CDR2 YNNKEL (reference sequence). The CDR3 runs to 15 residues. The DNA for the CDR3 is TGTGCCAGCAGCCATCGGGACAGGGCTAACTATGGCTACACCTTC. It yields the protein CASSHRDRANYGYTF.

The chain is built from TRBV5-1 and TRBJ2-3; D is perhaps TRBD1 (6 bases). The CDR3 runs to 15 residues. The V end lost 4 bases, the J end lost 2 bases, and 14 bases lay between the germline ends. Germline V gene data show CDR1 as SGHRS and CDR2 as YFSETQ. DNA of the CDR3: TGCGCCAGCAGCCCGGAGGCAGGGGACACAGATACGCAGTATTTT. Translation: CASSPEAGDTDTQYF.

The chain recombines TRBV4-1 with TRBJ2-1; TRBD2 matches 8 bases. Germline assignment: CDR1 MGHRA and CDR2 YSYEKL. This CDR3 has 14 amino acids. The trim removed 5 bases at V and 6 bases at J, leaving 6 bases unmatched. For the CDR3, the DNA is TGCGCCAGCAGCTCTAGCGGGCCCCCCAATGAGCAGTTCTTC. Its protein is CASSSSGPPNEQFF.

This clone came up once. The CDR3 region is CASAPTGGSYEQYF. The CDR3 nucleotides are TGTGCTAGTGCCCCGACCGGGGGATCCTACGAGCAGTACTTC. The chain links TRBV12-5 to TRBJ2-7; D is possibly TRBD2 (6 bases). Trimming shortened V by 7 bases and J by 1 base, and 14 bases separated the two germline ends. The germline V gene has CDR1 LGHNT and CDR2 FRNRAP. The CDR3 length is 14 residues.

J is TRBJ2-7 and V is TRBV21-1; TRBD2, the table's D call, was not compared with the DNA. TRBV21-1 is a pseudogene segment. The CDR3 spans 13 residues. The CDR3 region has the DNA TGTGCCAGCAGGGGCGGGTTCTCCTACGAGCAGTACTTC. Residues: CASRGGFSYEQYF.

This sequence joins TRBV27 and TRBJ2-3, with a possible D match to TRBD2 (6 bases). CDR1 is MNHEY, CDR2 SMNVEV, per germline (reference sequence). The CDR3 runs 17 residues. Trimming removed 6 bases at V and 5 bases at J, with 24 bases between. The CDR3 DNA reads as TGTGCCAGCAGCACAACGGCCCTTTGGAGGGACGGAGATACGCAGTATTTT. This encodes CASSTTALWRDGDTQYF.

This chain uses TRBV12-3 or TRBV12-4 with TRBJ2-7; perhaps TRBD1 as D (6 bases). The V and J ends lost 0 bases and 6 bases respectively, with 9 bases between them. This CDR3 has 13 amino acids. The CDR3 region is CASSLAQGLEQYF. In DNA form, the CDR3 reads TGTGCCAGCAGTTTAGCCCAGGGGCTCGAGCAGTACTTC.

This rearrangement joins TRBV5-3 to TRBJ2-7; weak D call: TRBD2 (6 bases). TRBV5-3 is recorded as an ORF, its role being uncertain. The V gene lost 2 bases and the J gene lost 3 bases, with 12 bases spanning the gap. The CDR3 extends over 14 amino acids. The CDR3 DNA follows: TGTGCCAGAAGCTTTGGGCGGGACGTCTACGAGCAGTACTTC. Translated, it gives CARSFGRDVYEQYF.

V gene TRBV7-9 combines with J gene TRBJ2-1; 8 nucleotides match TRBD2. The CDR3 totals 15 residues. Germline V lookup: CDR1 SEHNR, CDR2 FQNEAQ (reference sequence). Trimming at V came to 3 bases and at J to 1 base, leaving 2 bases not matched to a gene. The CDR3 region is CASSFSGMSYNEQFF. The CDR3 DNA follows: TGTGCCAGCAGCTTTAGCGGGATGTCCTACAATGAGCAGTTCTTC.

The chain uses TRBV28 and TRBJ2-3; 9 bases match TRBD2. Germline lookup yields CDR1 MDHEN and CDR2 SYDVKM. This CDR3 spans 18 amino acids. V lost 4 bases, J lost 2 bases, and 13 bases stayed unmatched. The CDR3 region is CASSSSTSGKPHTDTQYF. CDR3 in DNA: TGTGCCAGCAGTTCCTCGACTAGCGGCAAACCCCACACAGATACGCAGTATTTT. The complete variable domain, with remaining parts taken from reference TRBV28 and TRBJ2-3, reads DVKVTQSSRYLVKRTGEKVFLECVQDMDHENMFWYRQDPGLGLRLIYFSYDVKMKEKGDIPEGYSVSREKKERFSLILESASTNQTSMYLCASSSSTSGKPHTDTQYFGPGTRLTVL.

This chain uses TRBV4-1 with TRBJ2-3, with TRBD2 matching 10 bases. J gave up 5 bases and V 0 bases, and 8 bases lay outside the gene matches. Looked up from germline, CDR1 is MGHRA and CDR2 is YSYEKL. The CDR3 consists of 17 residues. The CDR3 here is CASSQDLAGGGKDTQYF. In nucleotides, the CDR3 is TGCGCCAGCAGCCAAGATTTAGCGGGAGGAGGAAAAGATACGCAGTATTTT.

This clone was recorded only once. The chain has TRBV6-6 and TRBJ2-4; 12 nucleotides align to TRBD2. CDR1 MNHNY and CDR2 SVGAGI come from the germline V gene (reference sequence). This CDR3 is built from 17 residues. Trimming removed 5 bases from V and 1 base from J; junction bases left unmatched: 6. The CDR3: CASSLAGGPGAKNIQYF. For the CDR3, the DNA is TGTGCCAGCAGTCTAGCGGGAGGGCCGGGTGCCAAAAACATTCAGTACTTC.

The V and J genes are TRBV7-2 and TRBJ2-7; D not resolved. Looked up from germline, CDR1 is SGHTA and CDR2 is FQGNSA. V was shortened by 1 base and J by 6 bases, with 4 bases between the two germline ends. CDR3 length: 11 residues. The CDR3 nucleotides read TGTGCCAGCAGCTTAGGAGCCGAGCAGTACTTC. Amino acids: CASSLGAEQYF.

The V and J genes are TRBV28 and TRBJ2-3, with 9 bases matching TRBD2. Trimming at V came to 9 bases and at J to 4 bases, leaving 5 bases not matched to a gene. CDR3 size: 13 residues. Germline V gene sequence: CDR1 MDHEN, CDR2 SYDVKM. DNA of the CDR3: TGTGCCAGTCTCGAGCGGGAGGCAGATACGCAGTATTTT. Amino acid sequence: CASLEREADTQYF.

The chain couples TRBV6-5 to TRBJ1-1; the match to TRBD1 covers 9 bases. CDR1 and CDR2 from the germline V gene are MNHEY and SVGAGI. The trim removed 6 bases at V and 6 bases at J, leaving 8 bases unmatched. The CDR3 is 14 residues long. CDR3 DNA: TGTGCCAGCAGACTCGGACAGGGGCCGCCTGAAGCTTTCTTT. Translating it yields CASRLGQGPPEAFF.

This sequence joins TRBV18 and TRBJ2-5, with D maybe TRBD2 (5 bases). Germline CDR1 is KGHSH and CDR2 is LQKENI. Trimming took 3 bases from V and 9 from J, leaving 14 bases between them. This CDR3 has 13 amino acids. The CDR3 DNA follows: TGTGCCAGCTCACCGAACAGCGGTGGAGCCCAGTACTTC. It translates to CASSPNSGGAQYF. The variable domain in full, with the rest retrieved from reference TRBV18 and TRBJ2-5, is NAGVMQNPRHLVRRRGQEARLRCSPMKGHSHVYWYRQLPEEGLKFMVYLQKENIIDESGMPKERFSAEFPKEGPSILRIQQVVRGDSAAYFCASSPNSGGAQYFGPGTRLLVL.

This chain joins TRBV12-5 and TRBJ2-7; 8 bases are shared with TRBD2. With V trimmed by 3 bases and J by 5 bases, 15 bases remained unmatched. The CDR3 is 17 residues long. CDR1 and CDR2 (germline): LGHNT, FRNRAP. The CDR3 region is CASGFDLLKRECHEQYF. As DNA, the CDR3 is TGTGCTAGTGGTTTCGATCTTTTGAAGCGGGAGTGCCACGAGCAGTACTTC. The variable domain in full, with the rest retrieved from reference TRBV12-5 and TRBJ2-7, is DARVTQTPRHKVTEMGQEVTMRCQPILGHNTVFWYRQTMMQGLELLAYFRNRAPLDDSGMPKDRFSAEMPDATLATLKIQPSEPRDSAVYFCASGFDLLKRECHEQYFGPGTRLTVT.

V and J are TRBV12-3 or TRBV12-4 and TRBJ2-1; D gene ambiguous. This CDR3 is 13 amino acids long. V gave up 7 bases and J gave up 1 base, with 8 bases separating them. DNA for the CDR3: TGTGCCAGCACCTTTTTTTCCTACAATGAGCAGTTCTTC. Protein sequence: CASTFFSYNEQFF.

The chain joins TRBV9 to TRBJ1-4, with 9 bases that match TRBD1. The CDR3 is made up of 14 amino acids. CDR1 and CDR2 from the germline V gene are SGDLS and YYNGEE. The trim removed 3 bases at V and 8 bases at J, leaving 5 bases unmatched. The CDR3: CASSARDRDEKLFF. CDR3 nucleotides: TGTGCCAGCAGCGCCCGGGACAGGGACGAAAAACTGTTTTTT.

The chain has TRBV7-2 and TRBJ1-4, with TRBD1 as a possible D gene (6 bases). In germline, CDR1 is SGHTA, CDR2 FQGNSA. The CDR3 consists of 15 residues. The V end lost 2 bases, the J end lost 4 bases, and 11 bases lay between the germline ends. The CDR3 loop is CASSLIKQGNEKLFF. The CDR3, as DNA: TGTGCCAGCAGCTTAATCAAACAGGGTAATGAAAAACTGTTTTTT.

This sequence joins TRBV4-3 and TRBJ2-1; TRBD2 is a possible D gene (6 bases). Trimming removed 2 bases at V and 4 bases at J, with 15 bases between. Germline CDR1 and CDR2: LGHNA and YSLEER. There are 16 residues in the CDR3. The DNA for the CDR3 is TGCGCCAGCAGCCAACTCTCGCGGGGACCATACAATGAGCAGTTCTTC. It encodes CASSQLSRGPYNEQFF.

The chain has TRBV11-3 and TRBJ2-3; D not resolved. V lost 1 base to trimming and J lost 0 bases, with 8 bases between them. CDR1 and CDR2 from the germline V gene are SGHNT and YENEEA. The CDR3 has 15 amino acids. The CDR3 loop is CASSLGLFSTDTQYF. The CDR3 region has the DNA TGTGCCAGCAGCTTAGGGCTTTTCAGCACAGATACGCAGTATTTT.